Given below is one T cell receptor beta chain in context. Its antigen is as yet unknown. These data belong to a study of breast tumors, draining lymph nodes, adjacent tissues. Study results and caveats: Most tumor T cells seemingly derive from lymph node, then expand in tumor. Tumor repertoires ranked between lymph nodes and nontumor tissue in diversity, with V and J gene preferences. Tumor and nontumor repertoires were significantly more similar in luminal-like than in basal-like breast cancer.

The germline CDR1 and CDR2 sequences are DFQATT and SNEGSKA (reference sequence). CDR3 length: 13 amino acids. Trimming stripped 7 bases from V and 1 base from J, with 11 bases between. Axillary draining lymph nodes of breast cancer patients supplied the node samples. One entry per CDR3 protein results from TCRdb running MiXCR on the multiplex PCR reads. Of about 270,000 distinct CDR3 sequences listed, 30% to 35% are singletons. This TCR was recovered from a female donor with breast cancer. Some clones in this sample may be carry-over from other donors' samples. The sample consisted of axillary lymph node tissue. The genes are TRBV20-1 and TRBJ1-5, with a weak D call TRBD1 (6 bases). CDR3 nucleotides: TGCAGTGTTCAGAGGGGGAGCAATCAGCCCCAGCATTTT. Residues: CSVQRGSNQPQHF.